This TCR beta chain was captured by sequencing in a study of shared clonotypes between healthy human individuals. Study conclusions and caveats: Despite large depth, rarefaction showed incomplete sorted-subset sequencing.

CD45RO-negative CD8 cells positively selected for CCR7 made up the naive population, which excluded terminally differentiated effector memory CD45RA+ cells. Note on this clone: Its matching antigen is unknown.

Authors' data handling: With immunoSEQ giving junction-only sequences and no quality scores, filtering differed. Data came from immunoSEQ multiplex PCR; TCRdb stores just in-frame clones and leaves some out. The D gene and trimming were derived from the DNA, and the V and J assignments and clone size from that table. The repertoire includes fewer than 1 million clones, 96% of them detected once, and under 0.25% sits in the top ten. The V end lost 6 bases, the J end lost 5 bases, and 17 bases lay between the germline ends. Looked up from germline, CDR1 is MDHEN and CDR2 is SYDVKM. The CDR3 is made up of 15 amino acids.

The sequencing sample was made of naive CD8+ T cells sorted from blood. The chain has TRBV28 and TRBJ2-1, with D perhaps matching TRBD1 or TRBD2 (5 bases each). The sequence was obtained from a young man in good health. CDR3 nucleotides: TGTGCCAGCAGCACCCCCGGGACCGCTAACAATGAGCAGTTCTTC. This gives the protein CASSTPGTANNEQFF.